This record concerns one T cell receptor (beta chain) sequence. Its specificity is unknown. It was autoimmune disease history or systemic immunosuppression that excluded patients. This sample stems from a study of OX40 agonist ivuxolimab in advanced cancers. Measured with immunoSEQ multiplex PCR; TCRdb has only the in-frame clones, and not every one. Of about 43,000 clones listed, around 94% are singletons. Study-level findings and limits: CD8+ T cells showed, on average, more clonal expansion than CD4+ cells.

The input for sequencing was CD4+ or CD8+ T cells sorted from blood, taken in a trial of the OX40 agonist ivuxolimab. This clonotype was obtained from an adult with an advanced solid tumor such as melanoma, head and neck, liver or kidney cancer.

The CDR3 loop is CASSEDRGSPGYTF. The CDR3 DNA sequence: TGTGCCAGCAGTGAGGACAGGGGATCACCCGGCTACACCTTC. The chain joins TRBV2 to TRBJ1-2, with 9 positions matching TRBD1. The CDR3 totals 14 residues. In germline, CDR1 is SNHLY, CDR2 FYNNEI. The V and J ends lost 3 bases and 8 bases, in that order; junction bases with no gene match: 7.